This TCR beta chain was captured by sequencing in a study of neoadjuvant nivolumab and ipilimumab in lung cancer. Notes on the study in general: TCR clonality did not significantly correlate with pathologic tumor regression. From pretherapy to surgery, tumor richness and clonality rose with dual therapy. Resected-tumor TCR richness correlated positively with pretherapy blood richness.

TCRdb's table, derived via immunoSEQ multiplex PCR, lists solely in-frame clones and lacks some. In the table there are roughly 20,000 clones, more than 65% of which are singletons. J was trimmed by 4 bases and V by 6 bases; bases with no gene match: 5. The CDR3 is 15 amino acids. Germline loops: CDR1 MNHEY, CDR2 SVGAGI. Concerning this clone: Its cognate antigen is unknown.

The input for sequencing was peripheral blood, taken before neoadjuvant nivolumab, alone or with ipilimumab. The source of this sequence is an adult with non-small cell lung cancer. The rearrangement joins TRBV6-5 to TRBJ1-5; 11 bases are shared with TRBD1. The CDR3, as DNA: TGTGCCAGCAGGACAGGACAGGGGGCGAATCAGCCCCAGCATTTT. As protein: CASRTGQGANQPQHF.